This entry is about one T cell receptor beta chain. This table comes from immunoSEQ multiplex PCR, and its TCRdb copy is limited to in-frame clones, with some not included. The profile shows under 400,000 clones, about 87% of them singletons. The source of the sample is a study of blood T cell repertoires in COVID-19. Seattle patients were enrolled while actively infected and followed longitudinally. The V end was cut by 1 base, the J end by 0 bases, with 6 bases between. Germline lookup yields CDR1 LGHNA and CDR2 YSLEER. The CDR3 runs 15 residues. The sequence derives from a woman younger than 45 with COVID-19, enrolled during active disease. Sequenced input: peripheral blood. This chain uses TRBV4-3 with TRBJ2-2; D perhaps matches TRBD1 (6 bases). The CDR3 spells CASSQGQANTGELFF. The CDR3 DNA reads as TGCGCCAGCAGCCAAGGACAGGCGAACACCGGGGAGCTGTTTTTT.